The present T cell receptor (beta chain) was sequenced within a study of neurological immune-mediated disorders. General study findings and limits: In HTLV-1-associated myelopathy, TCR clonal expansion was greatest, and in multiple sclerosis it was least, below healthy controls.

At least ten counts were recorded for this clonotype. Its antigen is unknown. The making of cDNA relied on 5'RACE with 10-nucleotide random UMIs. TCRdb re-called the 5' RACE reads through MiXCR, storing one row per CDR3 protein. The sample has around 30,000 distinct CDR3 sequences; about 4% are singletons. Germline-derived CDR1 and CDR2 are SGHRS and YFSETQ. The CDR3 sequence is 13 residues long. V was pared by 7 bases and J by 8 bases, with 15 bases between. CD4+ or CD8+ T cells at a count of about 1 million served as input for the sorted libraries. This chain links TRBV5-1 with TRBJ1-4; tentatively, D is TRBD1 (6 bases). This sequence was found in a woman in her thirties or forties in good health. The specimen sequenced was CD4+ T cells from blood. The CDR3 spells CASSRGADEKLFF. DNA of the CDR3: TGCGCCAGCTCCCGGGGGGCGGACGAAAAACTGTTTTTT.